The rows below give T cell receptor beta chains drawn from one sample of a study of CD8 T cells in ankylosing spondylitis. TCRdb re-derived calls from the 5' RACE reads in MiXCR, one entry per CDR3 protein. The sample shows some 840,000 distinct CDR3 sequences, approximately 12% of them seen only once. The sequencing sample was made of blood, either unsorted or a sorted T cell fraction (not recorded which). Source of these receptors: a male donor with ankylosing spondylitis. Each CDR3 is given with its conserved first and last residue. D genes are given only for firm matches. Only some rows state a clone size, as once, few, many or a class for expanded clones.

D	J	size	V	CDR3	DNA
.	TRBJ2-2	.	TRBV5-1	CASSMALDAGELFF	TGCGCCAGCAGCATGGCGTTGGACGCCGGGGAGCTGTTTTTT
.	TRBJ1-1	.	TRBV20-1	CSARRRTAVGYTEAFF	TGCAGTGCTCGTCGCCGGACGGCGGTGGGGTACACTGAAGCTTTCTTT
TRBD1	TRBJ1-6	few	TRBV6-1	CASKIGQDNSPLHF	TGTGCCAGCAAGATAGGACAGGATAATTCACCCCTCCACTTT
.	TRBJ1-5	.	TRBV7-2	CASSKDWDQPQHF	TGTGCCAGCAGCAAAGATTGGGATCAGCCCCAGCATTTT
.	TRBJ2-1	few	TRBV20-1	CSAPRPPALEQFF	TGCAGTGCCCCGCGACCACCTGCATTAGAGCAGTTCTTC
TRBD1	TRBJ2-1	few	TRBV27	CASSLEGTAYNEQFF	TGTGCCAGCAGTTTAGAGGGGACAGCCTACAATGAGCAGTTCTTC
.	TRBJ1-1	.	TRBV11-2	CASSLEGAAFF	TGTGCCAGCAGCTTAGAAGGGGCCGCTTTCTTT
.	TRBJ2-1	few	TRBV7-2	CASSSRQDNEQFF	TGTGCCAGCAGCTCCCGACAGGACAATGAGCAGTTCTTC
.	TRBJ1-1	many	TRBV29-1	CSVEDKGVTEAFF	TGCAGCGTTGAAGATAAAGGGGTGACTGAAGCTTTCTTT
TRBD1	TRBJ2-7	few	TRBV3-1	CASSPLLFSGTGTYEQYF	TGTGCCAGCAGCCCTTTACTATTTTCCGGGACAGGGACCTACGAGCAGTACTTC
.	TRBJ2-7	many	TRBV5-1	CASSKQLYEQYF	TGCGCCAGCAGCAAACAGCTTTACGAGCAGTACTTC
.	TRBJ2-1	many	TRBV5-1	CASSFGGKGNEQFF	TGCGCCAGCAGCTTCGGCGGGAAGGGGAATGAGCAGTTCTTC
.	TRBJ2-1	few	TRBV7-9	CASSLRQGRDNEQFF	TGTGCCAGCAGCTTACGGCAGGGGAGGGACAATGAGCAGTTCTTC
.	TRBJ2-5	.	TRBV4-2	CASSQKLLQETQYF	TGTGCCAGCAGCCAAAAGTTACTCCAAGAGACCCAGTACTTC
.	TRBJ2-1	few	TRBV6-2/TRBV6-3	CASLLRGTGEQFF	TGTGCCAGCCTGCTTCGGGGGACGGGTGAGCAGTTCTTC
.	TRBJ1-5	.	TRBV20-1	CSARGLGGDQPQHF	TGCAGTGCTAGAGGACTTGGGGGCGATCAGCCCCAGCATTTT
.	TRBJ1-4	few	TRBV5-6	CASSLIGIDEKLFF	TGTGCCAGCAGCTTGATAGGGATTGACGAAAAACTGTTTTTT
.	TRBJ2-1	few	TRBV12-3/TRBV12-4	CASSFGGVRNFYNEQFF	TGTGCCAGCAGTTTTGGAGGAGTTCGGAACTTTTACAATGAGCAGTTCTTC
.	TRBJ2-1	.	TRBV10-3	CAISEKWGAGDEQFF	TGTGCCATCAGTGAGAAGTGGGGGGCCGGGGATGAGCAGTTCTTC
.	TRBJ2-7	.	TRBV20-1	CSAIGHPYEQYF	TGCAGTGCAATAGGACACCCCTACGAGCAGTACTTC
TRBD1	TRBJ1-5	many	TRBV7-2	CASSLGTGSGNQPQHF	TGTGCCAGCAGCTTAGGGACAGGGAGTGGGAATCAGCCCCAGCATTTT
.	TRBJ1-5	many	TRBV20-1	CSAGRGGQPQHF	TGCAGTGCCGGGAGGGGTGGTCAGCCCCAGCATTTT
.	TRBJ1-1	many	TRBV6-5	CASSSQGPRTEAFF	TGTGCCAGCAGTTCCCAAGGGCCCCGTACTGAAGCTTTCTTT
TRBD1	TRBJ1-2	many	TRBV6-1	CASSEAYRGLGYTF	TGTGCCAGCAGTGAAGCTTACAGGGGGCTTGGCTACACCTTC
.	TRBJ2-7	.	TRBV20-1	CSASRDWNYEQYF	TGCAGTGCTAGTAGGGACTGGAACTACGAGCAGTACTTC
TRBD1	TRBJ2-1	many	TRBV29-1	CSVEDRTGFHNEQFF	TGCAGCGTTGAAGATCGGACAGGTTTTCACAATGAGCAGTTCTTC
TRBD2	TRBJ2-1	many	TRBV5-5	CASSLATSGGYNEQFF	TGTGCCAGCAGCTTGGCGACTAGCGGGGGATACAATGAGCAGTTCTTC
.	TRBJ2-1	.	TRBV20-1	CSASPHNEQFF	TGCAGTGCTAGTCCGCACAATGAGCAGTTCTTC
.	TRBJ2-1	.	TRBV3-1	CASSRRGITDNEQFF	TGTGCCAGCAGCCGTAGGGGTATAACAGACAATGAGCAGTTCTTC
.	TRBJ2-7	.	TRBV7-9	CASSSPGRTTYEQYF	TGTGCCAGCAGCTCCCCGGGGAGGACGACCTACGAGCAGTACTTC
TRBD2	TRBJ2-1	many	TRBV2	CASSVLGTTTSGEFF	TGTGCCAGCAGTGTCCTAGGAACGACGACTAGCGGAGAGTTCTTC
TRBD1	TRBJ1-2	.	TRBV7-2	CASSLLSLGQGTYGYTF	TGTGCCAGCAGCTTATTATCTTTGGGACAGGGGACCTATGGCTACACCTTC
.	TRBJ1-1	many	TRBV18	CASSPQRNTEAFF	TGTGCCAGCTCACCACAGAGGAACACTGAAGCTTTCTTT
.	TRBJ1-1	few	TRBV5-1	CASSLGGAGLVAFF	TGCGCCAGCAGCTTGGGGGGCGCTGGGTTGGTAGCTTTCTTT
.	TRBJ2-7	few	TRBV6-1	CASSPWSGRNEQYF	TGTGCCAGCAGTCCATGGTCAGGGAGAAACGAGCAGTACTTC
TRBD2	TRBJ2-7	.	TRBV6-2/TRBV6-3	CASSYISGLIYEQYF	TGTGCCAGCAGTTACATTAGCGGGCTCATCTACGAGCAGTACTTC
.	TRBJ2-3	few	TRBV12-5	CASGSGESTDTQYF	TGTGCTAGTGGTTCCGGGGAGTCAACTGATACGCAGTATTTT
.	TRBJ2-7	.	TRBV12-3/TRBV12-4	CASSLGQMTDEQYF	TGTGCCAGCAGTTTAGGGCAGATGACGGACGAGCAGTACTTC
TRBD2	TRBJ2-1	.	TRBV28	CASSVSGSSHYNEQFF	TGTGCCAGCAGCGTTAGCGGGAGCAGCCATTACAATGAGCAGTTCTTC
.	TRBJ2-7	.	TRBV11-3	CASSKRGGSYEQYF	TGTGCCAGCAGCAAGAGGGGAGGCTCCTACGAGCAGTACTTC
.	TRBJ2-5	.	TRBV20-1	CSANMLGETQYF	TGCAGTGCGAACATGCTAGGGGAGACCCAGTACTTC
TRBD2	TRBJ2-1	many	TRBV10-3	CAISESSGRVSEQFF	TGTGCCATCAGTGAGTCTAGCGGGAGGGTGAGTGAGCAGTTCTTC
.	TRBJ1-1	.	TRBV4-2	CASSQGKGSNTEAFF	TGTGCCAGCAGCCAAGGAAAGGGGTCGAACACTGAAGCTTTCTTT
.	TRBJ2-2	.	TRBV20-1	CCARAGRGRWLVDTGELFF	TGCTGTGCTAGAGCGGGCCGAGGGAGGTGGCTGGTGGACACCGGGGAGCTGTTTTTT
TRBD2	TRBJ2-7	.	TRBV20-1	CSARALAGVQEQYF	TGCAGTGCTCGGGCGCTAGCGGGAGTGCAGGAGCAGTACTTC
.	TRBJ2-3	.	TRBV2	CASSWGSVGDTQYF	TGTGCCAGCAGCTGGGGCAGTGTAGGAGATACGCAGTATTTT
.	TRBJ2-5	many	TRBV10-3	CAISGQTGETQYF	TGTGCCATCAGTGGACAGACTGGAGAGACCCAGTACTTC
TRBD2	TRBJ2-7	.	TRBV3-1	CASSQDWTSGVSQYF	TGTGCCAGCAGCCAAGATTGGACTAGCGGCGTTAGTCAGTACTTC
.	TRBJ2-7	.	TRBV7-2	CASSLARGASYEQYF	TGTGCCAGCAGCTTAGCGAGGGGGGCCTCCTACGAGCAGTACTTC